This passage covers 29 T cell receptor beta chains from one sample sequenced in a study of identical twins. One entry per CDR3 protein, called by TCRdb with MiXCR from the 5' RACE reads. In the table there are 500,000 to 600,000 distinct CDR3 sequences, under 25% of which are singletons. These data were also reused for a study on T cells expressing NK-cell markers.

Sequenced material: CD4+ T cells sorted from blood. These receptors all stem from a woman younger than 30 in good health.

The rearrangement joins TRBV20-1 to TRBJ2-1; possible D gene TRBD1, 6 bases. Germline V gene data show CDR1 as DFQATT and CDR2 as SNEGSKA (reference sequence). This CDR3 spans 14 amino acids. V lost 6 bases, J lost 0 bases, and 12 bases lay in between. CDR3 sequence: CSAMGQSSYNEQFF. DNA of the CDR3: TGCAGTGCCATGGGACAAAGCTCCTACAATGAGCAGTTCTTC.

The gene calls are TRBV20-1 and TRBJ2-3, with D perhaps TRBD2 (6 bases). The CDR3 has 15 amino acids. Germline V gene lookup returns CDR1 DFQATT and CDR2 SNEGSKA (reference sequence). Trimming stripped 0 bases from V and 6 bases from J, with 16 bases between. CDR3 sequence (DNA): TGCAGTGCTAGAGATTTGCCGGGGGTGGTTGATACGCAGTATTTT. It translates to CSARDLPGVVDTQYF.

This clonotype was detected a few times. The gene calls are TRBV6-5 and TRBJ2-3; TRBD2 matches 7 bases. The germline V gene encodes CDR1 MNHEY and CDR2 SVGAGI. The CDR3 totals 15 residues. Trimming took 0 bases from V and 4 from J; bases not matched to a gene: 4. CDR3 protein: CASSYSAGVSDTQYF. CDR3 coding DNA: TGTGCCAGCAGTTACTCGGCGGGAGTCTCAGATACGCAGTATTTT.

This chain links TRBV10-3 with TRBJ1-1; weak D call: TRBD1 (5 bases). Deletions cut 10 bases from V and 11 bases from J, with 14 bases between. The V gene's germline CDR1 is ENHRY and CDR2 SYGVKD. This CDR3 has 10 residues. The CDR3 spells CASGAGTAFF. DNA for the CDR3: TGTGCCAGCGGGGCGGGAACGGCTTTCTTT.

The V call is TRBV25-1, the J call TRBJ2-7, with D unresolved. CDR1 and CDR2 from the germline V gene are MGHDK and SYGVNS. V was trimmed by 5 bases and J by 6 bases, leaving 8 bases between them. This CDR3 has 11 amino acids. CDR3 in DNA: TGTGCCAGCAGTCGGCCCCTCGAGCAGTACTTC. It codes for CASSRPLEQYF.

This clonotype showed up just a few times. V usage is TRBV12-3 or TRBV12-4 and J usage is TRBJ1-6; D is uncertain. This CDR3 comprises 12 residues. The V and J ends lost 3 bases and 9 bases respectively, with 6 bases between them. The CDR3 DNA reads TGTGCCAGCAGTTTTGGCCGTTCACCCCTCCACTTT. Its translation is CASSFGRSPLHF.

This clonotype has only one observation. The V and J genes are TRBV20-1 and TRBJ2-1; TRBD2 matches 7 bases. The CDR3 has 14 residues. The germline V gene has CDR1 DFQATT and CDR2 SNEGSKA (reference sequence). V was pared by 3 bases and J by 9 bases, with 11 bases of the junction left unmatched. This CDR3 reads CSASHGAGEGEQFF. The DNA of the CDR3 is TGCAGTGCTAGTCACGGTGCTGGGGAGGGTGAGCAGTTCTTC.

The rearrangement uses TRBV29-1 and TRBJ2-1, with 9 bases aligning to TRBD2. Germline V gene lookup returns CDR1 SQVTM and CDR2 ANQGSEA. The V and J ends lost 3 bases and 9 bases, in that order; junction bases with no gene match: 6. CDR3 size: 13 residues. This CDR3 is CSVDSREGREQFF. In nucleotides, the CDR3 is TGCAGCGTTGACTCGCGGGAGGGCCGTGAGCAGTTCTTC.

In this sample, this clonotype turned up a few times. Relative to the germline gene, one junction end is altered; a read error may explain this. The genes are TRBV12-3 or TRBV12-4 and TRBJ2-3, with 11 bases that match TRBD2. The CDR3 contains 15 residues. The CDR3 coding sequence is TGTGCCAGCAGATTAGCGGGAGGGCCGTTAGATACGCAGTATTTT. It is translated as CASRLAGGPLDTQYF.

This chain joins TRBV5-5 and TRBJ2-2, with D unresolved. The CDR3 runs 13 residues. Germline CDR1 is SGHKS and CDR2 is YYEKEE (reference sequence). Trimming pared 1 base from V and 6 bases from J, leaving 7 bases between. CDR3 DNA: TGTGCCAGCAGCTTGCCAGGTGCCGGGGAGCTGTTTTTT. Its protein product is CASSLPGAGELFF.

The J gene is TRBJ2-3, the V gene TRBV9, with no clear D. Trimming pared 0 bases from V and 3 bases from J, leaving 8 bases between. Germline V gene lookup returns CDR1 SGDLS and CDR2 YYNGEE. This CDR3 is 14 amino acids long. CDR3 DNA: TGTGCCAGCAGCGTAGGAGAAGGTACAGATACGCAGTATTTT. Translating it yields CASSVGEGTDTQYF.

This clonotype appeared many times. This chain's CDR3 is CASSLMRGEDGYTF. Here the CDR3 DNA reads TGCGCCAGCAGCTTGATGCGCGGCGAGGATGGCTACACCTTC. The chain has TRBV5-1 and TRBJ1-2; D not resolved. V was clipped by 1 base and J by 6 bases, with 13 bases between them. Germline V gives CDR1 SGHRS, CDR2 YFSETQ. The CDR3 spans 14 residues.

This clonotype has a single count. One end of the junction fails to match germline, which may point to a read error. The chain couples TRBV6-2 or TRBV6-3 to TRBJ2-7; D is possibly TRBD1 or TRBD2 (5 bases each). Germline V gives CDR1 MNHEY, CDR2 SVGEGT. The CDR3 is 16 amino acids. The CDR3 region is CAGSYSPGTGLYEQYF. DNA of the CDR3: TGTGCCGGCAGTTACTCCCCCGGAACAGGACTCTACGAGCAGTACTTC.

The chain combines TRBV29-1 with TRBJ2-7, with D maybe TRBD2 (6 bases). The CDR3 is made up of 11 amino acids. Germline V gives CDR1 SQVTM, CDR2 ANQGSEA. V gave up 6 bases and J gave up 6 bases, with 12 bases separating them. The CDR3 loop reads CSVWRAGEQYF. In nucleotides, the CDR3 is TGCAGCGTATGGAGGGCTGGCGAGCAGTACTTC.

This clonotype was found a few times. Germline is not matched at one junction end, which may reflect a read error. Here the CDR3 reads CASSPIRSGYTF. The DNA of the CDR3 is TGTGCTAGCAGCCCGATTCGGAGTGGCTACACCTTC. The gene calls are TRBV7-7 and TRBJ1-2, with D unclear. Per germline, CDR1 SSHAT and CDR2 FNYEAQ (reference sequence). CDR3 length equals 12 residues.

The CDR3 DNA reads as TGCGCCATGACTAGCGGGGGGGCCCGGGAGCTGTTTTTT. As protein: CAMTSGGARELFF. V and J are TRBV10-2 and TRBJ2-2, with 14 bases matching TRBD2. The germline CDR1 and CDR2 sequences are WSHSY and SAAADI. The CDR3 is 13 residues long. V shed 10 bases and J 9 bases; nucleotides not matched to a gene: 4.

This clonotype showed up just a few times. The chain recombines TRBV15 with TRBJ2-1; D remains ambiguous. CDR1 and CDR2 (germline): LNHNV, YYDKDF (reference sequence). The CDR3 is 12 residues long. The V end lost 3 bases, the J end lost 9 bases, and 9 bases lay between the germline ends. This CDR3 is CATSSSSVEQFF. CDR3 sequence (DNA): TGTGCCACCAGCAGCAGCAGCGTTGAGCAGTTCTTC. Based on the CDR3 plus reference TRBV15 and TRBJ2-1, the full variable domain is DAMVIQNPRYQVTQFGKPVTLSCSQTLNHNVMYWYQQKSSQAPKLLFHYYDKDFNNEADTPDNFQSRRPNTSFCFLDIRSPGLGDTAMYLCATSSSSVEQFFGPGTRLTVL.

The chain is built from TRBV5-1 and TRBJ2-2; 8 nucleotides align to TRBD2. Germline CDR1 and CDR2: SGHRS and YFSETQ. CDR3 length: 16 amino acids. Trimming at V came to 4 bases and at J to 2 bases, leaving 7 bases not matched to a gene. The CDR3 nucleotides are TGCGCCAGCAGCCCTCCCGGGACTAGTAACACCGGGGAGCTGTTTTTT. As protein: CASSPPGTSNTGELFF.

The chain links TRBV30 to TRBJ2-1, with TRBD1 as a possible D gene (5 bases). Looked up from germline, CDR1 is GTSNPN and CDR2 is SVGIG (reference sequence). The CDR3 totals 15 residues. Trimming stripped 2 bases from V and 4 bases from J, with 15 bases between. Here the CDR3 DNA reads TGTGCCTGGAGTAGGAGACAGTCTATTTACAATGAGCAGTTCTTC. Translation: CAWSRRQSIYNEQFF.

The CDR3 spells CASSEGVGTKTQYF. CDR3 sequence (DNA): TGCGCCAGCAGTGAGGGTGTCGGAACTAAAACGCAGTATTTT. V is TRBV10-1 and J is TRBJ2-3; D gene uncertain. Germline V CDR1 and CDR2: WNHNN, SYGVQD (reference sequence). The CDR3 consists of 14 residues. V lost 2 bases and J 9 bases, leaving 15 bases between the germline ends.

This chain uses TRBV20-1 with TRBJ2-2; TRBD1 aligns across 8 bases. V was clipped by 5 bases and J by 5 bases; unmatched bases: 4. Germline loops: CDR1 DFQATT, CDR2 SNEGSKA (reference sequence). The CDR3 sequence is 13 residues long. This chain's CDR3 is CSAYYRGTGELFF. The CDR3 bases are TGCAGTGCTTACTACAGGGGGACCGGGGAGCTGTTTTTT.

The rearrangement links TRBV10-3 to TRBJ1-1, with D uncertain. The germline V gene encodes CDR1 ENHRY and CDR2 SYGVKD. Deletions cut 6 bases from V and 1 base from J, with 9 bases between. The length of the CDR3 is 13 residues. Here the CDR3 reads CAISHDGNTEAFF. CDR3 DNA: TGTGCCATCAGCCACGACGGGAACACTGAAGCTTTCTTT.

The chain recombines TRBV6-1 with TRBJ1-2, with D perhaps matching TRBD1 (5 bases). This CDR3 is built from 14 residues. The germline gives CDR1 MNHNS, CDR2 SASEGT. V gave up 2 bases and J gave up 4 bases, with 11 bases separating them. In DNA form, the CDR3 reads TGTGCCAGCAGTGAACCGCAGGGCTTCTATGGCTACACCTTC. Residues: CASSEPQGFYGYTF.

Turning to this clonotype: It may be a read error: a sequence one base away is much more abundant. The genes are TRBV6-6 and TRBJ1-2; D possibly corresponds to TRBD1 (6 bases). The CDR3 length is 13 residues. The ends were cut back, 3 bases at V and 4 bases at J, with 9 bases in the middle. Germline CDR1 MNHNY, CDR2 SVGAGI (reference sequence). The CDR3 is CASSYDRSYGYTF. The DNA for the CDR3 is TGTGCCAGCAGTTATGACAGGTCCTATGGCTACACCTTC.

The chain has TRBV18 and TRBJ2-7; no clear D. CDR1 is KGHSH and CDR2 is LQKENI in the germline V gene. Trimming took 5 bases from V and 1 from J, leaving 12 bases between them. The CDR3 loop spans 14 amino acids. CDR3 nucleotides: TGTGCCAGCTCATATGGATCCCCTTCCTACGAGCAGTACTTC. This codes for CASSYGSPSYEQYF.

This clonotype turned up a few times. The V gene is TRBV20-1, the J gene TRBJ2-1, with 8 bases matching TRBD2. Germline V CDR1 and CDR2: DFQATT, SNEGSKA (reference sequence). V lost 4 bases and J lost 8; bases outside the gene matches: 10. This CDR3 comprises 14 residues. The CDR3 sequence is CSATRPGLGDEQFF. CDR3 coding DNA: TGCAGTGCTACCCGCCCGGGACTAGGCGATGAGCAGTTCTTC.

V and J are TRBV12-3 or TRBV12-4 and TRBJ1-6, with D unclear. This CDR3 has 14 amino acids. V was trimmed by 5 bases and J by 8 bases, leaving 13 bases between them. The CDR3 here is CASSTLTGYSPLHF. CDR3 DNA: TGTGCCAGCAGTACCCTGACGGGGTATTCACCCCTCCACTTT.

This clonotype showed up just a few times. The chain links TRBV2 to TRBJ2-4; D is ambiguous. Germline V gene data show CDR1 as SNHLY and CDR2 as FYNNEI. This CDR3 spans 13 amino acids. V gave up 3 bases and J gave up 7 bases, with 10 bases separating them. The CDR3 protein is CASSEETRNIQYF. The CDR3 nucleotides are TGTGCCAGCAGTGAGGAAACACGGAACATTCAGTACTTC.

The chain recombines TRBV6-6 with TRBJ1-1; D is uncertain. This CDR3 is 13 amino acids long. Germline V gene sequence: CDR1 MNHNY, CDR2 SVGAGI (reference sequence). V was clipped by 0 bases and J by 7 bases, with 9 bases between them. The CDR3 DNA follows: TGTGCCAGCAGTTACTCGATCCCGGGTGAAGCTTTCTTT. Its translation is CASSYSIPGEAFF.